Following are 18 T cell receptor beta chains from one sample sequenced in a study of OX40 agonist ivuxolimab in advanced cancers. Receptor amplification or capture employed the immunoSEQ multiplex PCR assay. Drawn from immuneACCESS, this table holds only the in-frame rearrangements with V and J called that TCRdb kept. Clones are partly lost; checked studies trace under half to an unresolved V gene and leave the rest unexplained. Recorded for this sample are approximately 22,000 clones; approximately 86% of them occurred a single time. The top ten clones comprise roughly 20% of the sample. The sequencing here drew on CD4+ or CD8+ T cells sorted from blood, taken in a trial of the OX40 agonist ivuxolimab. All receptors come from an adult with an advanced solid tumor such as melanoma, head and neck, liver or kidney cancer.

CDR3 in DNA: TGTGCCAGCAGATCCGGGCCGAACCACGAGCAGTACTTC. Translating gives CASRSGPNHEQYF. The V gene is TRBV7-9, the J gene TRBJ2-5; D gene uncertain. The last part of the DNA fits TRBJ2-7 better; the J call may be wrong. Germline lookup yields CDR1 SEHNR and CDR2 FQNEAQ (reference sequence). CDR3 length: 13 residues.

The V call is TRBV10-3, the J call TRBJ1-2; D is uncertain. Germline-derived CDR1 and CDR2 are ENHRY and SYGVKD. The CDR3 covers 13 residues. With 7 bases removed from V and 5 bases from J, the gap between germline ends came to 14 bases. The CDR3 sequence is CAITRDSTYGYTF. CDR3 nucleotides: TGTGCCATCACCCGGGATTCCACTTATGGCTACACCTTC.

CDR3 DNA: TGTGCCAGCAGTGAAGGGACAGGGTACACTGAAGCTTTCTTT. Amino acid sequence: CASSEGTGYTEAFF. This chain joins TRBV2 and TRBJ1-1; TRBD1 agrees at 8 bases. The CDR3 totals 14 residues. J lost 3 bases, V lost 1 base, and 1 base had no gene match. Per the germline V gene, CDR1 is SNHLY and CDR2 is FYNNEI.

V usage is TRBV6-5 and J usage is TRBJ2-2; 8 bases align to TRBD1. The CDR3 is 14 amino acids. The germline CDR1 and CDR2 sequences are MNHEY and SVGAGI. The trim removed 3 bases at V and 13 bases at J, leaving 10 bases unmatched. CDR3 sequence (DNA): TGTGCCAGCAGTTATGGGACAGGTGCAATTGGGCTGTTTTTT. It codes for CASSYGTGAIGLFF.

This clone was found once. This rearrangement joins TRBV28 to TRBJ2-7; 8 nucleotides line up with TRBD1. CDR1 and CDR2 (germline): MDHEN, SYDVKM. Trimming removed 5 bases from V and 5 bases from J; junction bases left unmatched: 5. The CDR3 sequence is 13 residues long. Written as DNA, the CDR3 is TGTGCCAGCAGTCCAGGGGGCACGCACGAGCAGTACTTC. Its translation is CASSPGGTHEQYF.

As concerns this clone: Compared with germline, one end of the junction differs, possibly owing to a read error. This chain links TRBV5-1 with TRBJ2-7; D is possibly TRBD1 (6 bases). The CDR3 contains 13 residues. Germline assignment: CDR1 SGHRS and CDR2 YFSETQ. The CDR3 here is CASSSGVPQEQYF. For the CDR3, the DNA is TGTGCCAGCAGCTCAGGGGTACCTCAAGAGCAGTACTTC.

V usage is TRBV13 and J usage is TRBJ2-7, with TRBD1 identical over 9 bases. V trimming: 9 bases; J trimming: 2 bases; junction bases outside the gene matches: 8. This CDR3 spans 14 amino acids. Germline-derived CDR1 and CDR2 are PRHDT and FYEKMQ (reference sequence). The CDR3 nucleotides read TGTGCCAGTGGGGACAGGGCCAAAACCTACGAGCAGTACTTC. Its translation is CASGDRAKTYEQYF.

The rearrangement links TRBV10-3 to TRBJ2-7; maybe TRBD2 (6 bases). The ends were cut back, 6 bases at V and 2 bases at J, with 11 bases in the middle. Germline values: CDR1 ENHRY, CDR2 SYGVKD. This CDR3 has 13 residues. As DNA, the CDR3 is TGTGCCATCAGGCGGGACGGAGCCTACGAGCAGTACTTC. It yields the protein CAIRRDGAYEQYF.

The chain carries TRBV18 and TRBJ2-3; D uncertain. The CDR3 consists of 12 residues. Deletions cut 1 base from V and 5 bases from J, with 4 bases between. Germline-derived CDR1 and CDR2 are KGHSH and LQKENI. DNA of the CDR3: TGTGCCAGCTCACCACTGGGAGATACGCAGTATTTT. It specifies CASSPLGDTQYF. The variable domain in full, with the rest retrieved from reference TRBV18 and TRBJ2-3, is NAGVMQNPRHLVRRRGQEARLRCSPMKGHSHVYWYRQLPEEGLKFMVYLQKENIIDESGMPKERFSAEFPKEGPSILRIQQVVRGDSAAYFCASSPLGDTQYFGPGTRLTVL.

This clone is medium-sized within its sample. The chain combines TRBV19 with TRBJ2-2; 7 bases match TRBD2. The CDR3 runs to 15 residues. V trimming: 6 bases; J trimming: 2 bases; junction bases outside the gene matches: 6. Germline CDR1 LNHDA, CDR2 SQIVND (reference sequence). For the CDR3, the DNA is TGTGCCAGTAGGAGGACTAGGGTAAACACCGGGGAGCTGTTTTTT. It codes for CASRRTRVNTGELFF.

The V gene is TRBV27, the J gene TRBJ1-1, with TRBD1 as a possible D gene (5 bases). CDR1 is MNHEY and CDR2 is SMNVEV in the germline V gene (reference sequence). The CDR3 is made up of 14 amino acids. The germline V and J ends were trimmed by 7 bases and 1 base, with 13 bases remaining between them. The CDR3 coding sequence is TGTGCCAGCACCCCAGGGTTTGAGAACACTGAAGCTTTCTTT. Translated: CASTPGFENTEAFF.

The chain has TRBV29-1 and TRBJ1-4, with 9 bases identical to TRBD1. Germline-derived CDR1 and CDR2 are SQVTM and ANQGSEA. The CDR3 totals 15 residues. The J segment lost 7 bases and the V segment lost 5 bases, leaving 11 bases of the junction unmatched. CDR3 coding DNA: TGCAGCGTTCGAGACAGGGGGACTTTAAGTGAAAAACTGTTTTTT. This encodes CSVRDRGTLSEKLFF. Full variable domain (outside the CDR3, taken from reference TRBV29-1 and TRBJ1-4): SAVISQKPSRDICQRGTSLTIQCQVDSQVTMMFWYRQQPGQSLTLIATANQGSEATYESGFVIDKFPISRPNLTFSTLTVSNMSPEDSSIYLCSVRDRGTLSEKLFFGSGTQLSVL.

V is TRBV5-8 and J is TRBJ1-2, with 8 bases aligning to TRBD1. The germline gives CDR1 SGHTS, CDR2 YDEGEE. V was clipped by 0 bases and J by 5 bases; unmatched bases: 9. The CDR3 consists of 16 residues. The CDR3 here is CASSLGRTGGGYGYTF. CDR3 sequence (DNA): TGTGCCAGCAGCTTGGGCCGTACAGGGGGTGGATATGGCTACACCTTC.

This chain joins TRBV7-3 and TRBJ1-2; D is unresolved. Germline CDR1 is SGHTA and CDR2 is FQGTGA. The CDR3 contains 13 residues. The germline V and J ends were trimmed by 3 bases and 7 bases, with 12 bases remaining between them. The CDR3, as DNA: TGTGCCAGCAGCTTGGAACGGGTGGTTGGCTACACCTTC. It specifies CASSLERVVGYTF.

This chain links TRBV9 with TRBJ1-2; D not certain. Germline-derived CDR1 and CDR2 are SGDLS and YYNGEE. The germline V and J ends were trimmed by 0 bases and 0 bases, with 9 bases remaining between them. The CDR3 has 15 residues. CDR3 nucleotides: TGTGCCAGCAGCGTAGGACCGAAAGCTAACTATGGCTACACCTTC. This translates into CASSVGPKANYGYTF.

Concerning this clone itself: Other DNA sequences in the sample encode the same CDR3. V is TRBV30 and J is TRBJ2-4; D uncertain. V lost 2 bases to trimming and J lost 6 bases, with 14 bases between them. The CDR3 spans 14 residues. Germline V CDR1 and CDR2: GTSNPN, SVGIG (reference sequence). CDR3 DNA sequence: TGTGCCTGGAGTACCTTACGTCCTGGAAACATTCAGTACTTC. It yields the protein CAWSTLRPGNIQYF.

This clone has more than one count but fewer than ten. The CDR3 bases are TGTGCCAGCAGCTCCCAGGAACAAGACAATCAGCCCCAGCATTTT. Protein product: CASSSQEQDNQPQHF. This chain links TRBV21-1 with TRBJ1-5; the D call of TRBD1 is as the table states it, not checked on the DNA. TRBV21-1 is an annotated pseudogene. This CDR3 has 15 amino acids.

The chain recombines TRBV4-2 with TRBJ2-1; D might be TRBD1 or TRBD2, each matching 5 bases. This CDR3 contains 11 residues. The germline gives CDR1 LGHNA, CDR2 YNFKEQ. With 7 bases removed from V and 9 bases from J, the gap between germline ends came to 10 bases. The CDR3 loop is CASNSGREQFF. In nucleotides, the CDR3 is TGTGCCAGCAACTCGGGGCGTGAGCAGTTCTTC.